The 25 T cell receptor beta chains presented below share a single source sample, sequenced in a study of read filtering for tumor transcriptome and immune sequencing. The library was built from about 400 ng RNA with molecular barcoded adaptors for alpha/delta and beta/gamma chains. TCRdb reprocessed the reads with MiXCR, giving one entry per CDR3 protein. The sample lists 60,000 to 80,000 distinct CDR3 sequences, around 14% seen once, with 45% in the top ten. Sequences were obtained from a population of CD138-negative cells sorted from bone marrow. The receptors stem from a donor aged 40 or older with multiple myeloma.

Ten or more counts support this clonotype. The rearrangement links TRBV2 to TRBJ2-5, with 8 bases lining up with TRBD2. The germline V gene has CDR1 SNHLY and CDR2 FYNNEI. The CDR3 length is 15 residues. V shed 8 bases and J 1 base; nucleotides not matched to a gene: 9. DNA of the CDR3: TGTGCCAGCTACAGCGGGAGAAGGGGCCAAGAGACCCAGTACTTC. Residues: CASYSGRRGQETQYF.

V and J are TRBV6-5 and TRBJ2-7, with 7 bases identical to TRBD1. Germline CDR1 reads MNHEY; CDR2 reads SVGAGI. This CDR3 has 14 residues. The junction had 7 bases not matched to a gene; V was cut back by 5 bases and J by 3 bases. The chain's CDR3 is CASSTGQVDYEQYF. CDR3 DNA: TGTGCCAGCAGTACTGGACAGGTAGACTACGAGCAGTACTTC.

This clonotype was counted many times. The chain uses TRBV20-1 and TRBJ2-3; TRBD2 agrees at 7 bases. V lost 3 bases and J lost 4; bases outside the gene matches: 7. The CDR3 is made up of 14 amino acids. Germline-derived CDR1 and CDR2 are DFQATT and SNEGSKA (reference sequence). The CDR3 here is CSARYSGTADTQYF. CDR3 coding DNA: TGCAGTGCTAGGTACAGCGGGACCGCAGATACGCAGTATTTT.

This clonotype was counted many times. The V call is TRBV20-1, the J call TRBJ1-5, with D possibly TRBD1 on 5 matching bases. Germline V CDR1 and CDR2: DFQATT, SNEGSKA (reference sequence). The CDR3 loop spans 14 amino acids. The V and J ends lost 1 base and 7 bases respectively, with 14 bases between them. DNA of the CDR3: TGCAGTGCTAGAGCCCCGGGGGAGGGCCAGCCCCAGCATTTT. It codes for CSARAPGEGQPQHF.

This clonotype was detected ten times or more. The chain has TRBV29-1 and TRBJ2-2, with 7 positions matching TRBD1. J gave up 7 bases and V 1 base, and 12 bases lay outside the gene matches. Germline CDR1 SQVTM, CDR2 ANQGSEA. CDR3 size: 16 residues. The CDR3 loop reads CSVEGIGGGANGELFF. CDR3 DNA sequence: TGCAGCGTTGAAGGTATAGGGGGCGGTGCCAACGGGGAGCTGTTTTTT.

This clonotype was seen repeatedly, ten times or more. The chain uses TRBV12-3 or TRBV12-4 and TRBJ1-5; D gene unclear. Between the trimmed V and J ends, which lost 6 bases and 6 bases, there was a span of 12 bases. The CDR3 is 13 amino acids. The CDR3 reads CASSFRAGQPQHF. The CDR3, as DNA: TGTGCCAGCAGCTTCCGGGCGGGTCAGCCCCAGCATTTT.

This clonotype was seen ten or more times. The chain carries TRBV20-1 and TRBJ2-7; a possible D gene is TRBD1 (6 bases). Germline V gives CDR1 DFQATT, CDR2 SNEGSKA (reference sequence). Trimming stripped 1 base from V and 1 base from J, with 8 bases between. The CDR3 contains 13 residues. DNA of the CDR3: TGCAGTGCTAGAGGGGGGCATTCCTACGAGCAGTACTTC. Its translation is CSARGGHSYEQYF.

This clonotype was seen many times. The rearrangement uses TRBV7-2 and TRBJ2-4; no firm D call. The germline gives CDR1 SGHTA, CDR2 FQGNSA. V was cut by 1 base and J by 0 bases, with 10 bases left in between. The CDR3 runs to 16 residues. CDR3 coding DNA: TGTGCCAGCAGCTTAGTTGGCAGCCTAGCCAAAAACATTCAGTACTTC. Its protein product is CASSLVGSLAKNIQYF.

Only a few counts were recorded for this clonotype. This could be a read error, since a much larger clone is one nucleotide away. The V call is TRBV2, the J call TRBJ2-3; no reliable D call. Germline V gene lookup returns CDR1 SNHLY and CDR2 FYNNEI. This CDR3 has 13 residues. The ends were cut back, 10 bases at V and 8 bases at J, with 19 bases in the middle. CDR3 coding DNA: TGTGCCAAGGCCAGGACCAGACAAGGTACGCAGTATTTT. Translation gives CAKARTRQGTQYF.

With respect to this clonotype: Possible read error: a much larger clone is one base away. This chain uses TRBV24-1 with TRBJ2-1; TRBD2 matches at 7 bases. This CDR3 comprises 17 residues. The germline V gene encodes CDR1 KGHDR and CDR2 SFDVKD. The CDR3 DNA follows: TGTGCCGCCAGTCGGGATGGTCTAGCGGACTCCTACAATGAGCAGTTCTTC. This gives the protein CAASRDGLADSYNEQFF.

This clonotype was observed a few times. Given a much more abundant clone one base away, this may be a read error. The J gene is TRBJ2-1, the V gene TRBV7-2, with 7 bases lining up with TRBD2. Per germline, CDR1 SGHTA and CDR2 FQGNSA. CDR3 length: 16 amino acids. Here the CDR3 DNA reads TGTGCCAGCAGCCCCATGGGGGGAGGGACCTACAAGGAGCAGTTCTTC. It encodes CASSPMGGGTYKEQFF.

This clonotype was recorded at least ten times. The chain employs TRBV7-6 and TRBJ2-2, with D unresolved. This CDR3 has 16 amino acids. Germline V CDR1 and CDR2: SGHVS, FNYEAQ. With 5 bases removed from V and 2 bases from J, the gap between germline ends came to 15 bases. CDR3 nucleotides: TGTGCCAGCAGCCTTGGGTCAAGTACTAACACCGGGGAGCTGTTTTTT. It specifies CASSLGSSTNTGELFF. Combining the CDR3 with reference TRBV7-6 and TRBJ2-2 gives the whole variable domain GAGVSQSPRYKVTKRGQDVALRCDPISGHVSLYWYRQALGQGPEFLTYFNYEAQQDKSGLPNDRFSAERPEGSISTLTIQRTEQRDSAMYRCASSLGSSTNTGELFFGEGSRLTVL.

This clonotype occurred many times. This chain uses TRBV20-1 with TRBJ1-1; D remains ambiguous. CDR3 length equals 16 residues. Germline CDR1 is DFQATT and CDR2 is SNEGSKA (reference sequence). V lost 3 bases and J 0 bases, leaving 17 bases between the germline ends. The CDR3 coding sequence is TGCAGTGCTAGTTGGAGCCGGATGGCTTTGAACACTGAAGCTTTCTTT. It encodes CSASWSRMALNTEAFF.

Turning to this clonotype: This may come from a read error, since a much larger clone is one base off. The chain employs TRBV29-1 and TRBJ2-1; D gene ambiguous. Germline assignment: CDR1 SQVTM and CDR2 ANQGSEA. V was clipped by 6 bases and J by 2 bases, with 14 bases between them. The CDR3 has 14 amino acids. The CDR3 is CSVNGRPAYNEQFF. The CDR3, as DNA: TGCAGCGTGAACGGACGGCCGGCCTACAATGAGCAGTTCTTC.

The V gene is TRBV6-2 or TRBV6-3, the J gene TRBJ1-5, with 9 bases identical to TRBD1. Trimming took 4 bases from V and 2 from J; bases not matched to a gene: 9. Germline-derived CDR1 and CDR2 are MNHEY and SVGEGT. The CDR3 sequence is 17 residues long. DNA of the CDR3: TGTGCCAGCAGTTTAACCGGGACAGGGTACGGCAATCAGCCCCAGCATTTT. It specifies CASSLTGTGYGNQPQHF.

This clonotype showed up many times. The chain uses TRBV27 and TRBJ2-3, with D possibly matching TRBD1 (6 bases). This CDR3 has 14 amino acids. CDR1 is MNHEY and CDR2 is SMNVEV in the germline V gene (reference sequence). V was pared by 8 bases and J by 2 bases, with 14 bases between. The CDR3 protein is CASCLDRTTDTQYF. DNA of the CDR3: TGTGCCAGCTGCCTTGACAGGACCACAGATACGCAGTATTTT.

V is TRBV20-1 and J is TRBJ2-3; 11 positions match TRBD1. The CDR3 spans 14 residues. In germline, CDR1 is DFQATT, CDR2 SNEGSKA (reference sequence). The CDR3 here is CTVPGQGVTDTQYF. The CDR3 nucleotides are TGCACAGTCCCGGGACAGGGGGTTACAGATACGCAGTATTTT.

This clonotype was found many times. This chain connects TRBV7-9 to TRBJ2-7, with 8 positions matching TRBD2. The ends lost 5 bases at V and 4 bases at J; junction bases unmatched: 7. This CDR3 region has 14 residues. Germline loops: CDR1 SEHNR, CDR2 FQNEAQ (reference sequence). CDR3 sequence (DNA): TGTGCCAGCAGCGAACGGGGGGGAGTTTACGAGCAGTACTTC. Protein product: CASSERGGVYEQYF.

The chain couples TRBV12-3 or TRBV12-4 to TRBJ2-1; a possible D gene is TRBD1 (5 bases). This CDR3 contains 11 residues. V lost 6 bases and J lost 9, with 9 bases in between. This chain's CDR3 is CASRADSEQFF. Here the CDR3 DNA reads TGTGCCAGCAGGGCCGACAGTGAGCAGTTCTTC.

This clonotype has at least ten counts. Written as DNA, the CDR3 is TGTGCCAGCAGCTCTCCGGGCGATTTAACAGGCGAGCAGTACTTC. This sequence encodes CASSSPGDLTGEQYF. The chain employs TRBV7-2 and TRBJ2-7, with a tentative D call TRBD1 (5 bases). The CDR3 extends over 15 amino acids. V was shortened by 4 bases and J by 6 bases, with 19 bases between the two germline ends. Germline lookup yields CDR1 SGHTA and CDR2 FQGNSA. Supplemented by reference TRBV7-2 and TRBJ2-7, the full variable domain reads GAGVSQSPSNKVTEKGKDVELRCDPISGHTALYWYRQSLGQGLEFLIYFQGNSAPDKSGLPSDRFSAERTGGSVSTLTIQRTQQEDSAVYLCASSSPGDLTGEQYFGPGTRLTVT.

With regard to this clonotype: Being one base from a much bigger clone, this may be a read error. As DNA, the CDR3 is TGCAGTACCGTCCTTGGACAGGACGGGGCGTGGGAGCAGTACTTC. Encoded protein: CSTVLGQDGAWEQYF. This chain joins TRBV20-1 and TRBJ2-7; 7 positions agree with TRBD1. The length of the CDR3 is 15 residues. The V segment lost 8 bases and the J segment 7 bases; nucleotides outside the gene matches: 20. Germline loops: CDR1 DFQATT, CDR2 SNEGSKA (reference sequence).

This clonotype came up many times. This chain links TRBV5-1 with TRBJ2-2; D is uncertain. V was cut by 0 bases and J by 3 bases, with 6 bases left in between. This CDR3 spans 14 amino acids. Germline V lookup: CDR1 SGHRS, CDR2 YFSETQ. The chain's CDR3 is CASSLGHYTGELFF. The CDR3 DNA reads TGCGCCAGCAGCTTGGGGCACTACACCGGGGAGCTGTTTTTT.

In the case of this clonotype: A read error may produce the germline difference seen at one junction end. The J gene is TRBJ2-1, the V gene TRBV15, with 14 bases aligning to TRBD2. The CDR3 consists of 19 residues. Germline V gene sequence: CDR1 LNHNV, CDR2 YYDKDF (reference sequence). DNA of the CDR3: TGTGCCACCAGCAGATCCCTGGGACTAGCGGGAGACTGCTACAATGAGCTGTTCTTC. Translated: CATSRSLGLAGDCYNELFF.

A few counts support this clonotype. The chain combines TRBV25-1 with TRBJ1-1; D is ambiguous. This CDR3 contains 14 residues. The V gene's germline CDR1 is MGHDK and CDR2 SYGVNS. Trimming removed 3 bases from V and 0 bases from J, with 8 bases in between. The CDR3 reads CASSDPGMNTEAFF. The CDR3 nucleotides are TGTGCCAGCAGTGACCCGGGCATGAACACTGAAGCTTTCTTT.

The chain combines TRBV30 with TRBJ1-2; D is ambiguous. V lost 0 bases and J 2 bases, leaving 13 bases between the germline ends. The CDR3 is 15 amino acids. CDR1 and CDR2 (germline): GTSNPN, SVGIG (reference sequence). Written as DNA, the CDR3 is TGTGCCTGGAGTGTAACGGGTTTGGGAAACTATGGCTACACCTTC. This sequence encodes CAWSVTGLGNYGYTF.